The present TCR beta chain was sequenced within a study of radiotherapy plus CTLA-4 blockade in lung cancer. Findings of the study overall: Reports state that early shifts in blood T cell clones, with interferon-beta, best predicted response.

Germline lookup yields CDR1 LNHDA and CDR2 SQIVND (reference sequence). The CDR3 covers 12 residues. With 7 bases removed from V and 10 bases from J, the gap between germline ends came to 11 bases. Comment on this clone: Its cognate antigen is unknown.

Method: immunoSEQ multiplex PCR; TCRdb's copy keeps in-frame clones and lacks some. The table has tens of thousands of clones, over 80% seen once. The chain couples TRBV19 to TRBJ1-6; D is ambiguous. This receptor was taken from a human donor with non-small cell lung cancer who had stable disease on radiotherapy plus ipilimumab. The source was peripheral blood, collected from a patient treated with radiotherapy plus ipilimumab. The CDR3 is CASNTLFSPLHF. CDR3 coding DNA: TGTGCCAGTAATACCCTGTTCTCACCCCTCCACTTT.